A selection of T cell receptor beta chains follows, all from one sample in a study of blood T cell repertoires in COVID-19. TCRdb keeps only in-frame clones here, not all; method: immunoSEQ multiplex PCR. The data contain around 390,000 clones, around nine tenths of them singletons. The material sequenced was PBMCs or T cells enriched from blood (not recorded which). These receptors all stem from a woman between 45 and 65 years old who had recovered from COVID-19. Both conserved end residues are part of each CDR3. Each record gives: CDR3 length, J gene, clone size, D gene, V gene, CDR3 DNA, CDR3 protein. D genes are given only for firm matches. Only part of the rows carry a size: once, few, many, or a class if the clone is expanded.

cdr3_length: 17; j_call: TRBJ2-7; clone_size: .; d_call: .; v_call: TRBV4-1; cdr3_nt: TGCGCCAGCAGCCAAGTTATCGTCTTGGGCGCTACGAACGAGCAGTACTTC; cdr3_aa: CASSQVIVLGATNEQYF
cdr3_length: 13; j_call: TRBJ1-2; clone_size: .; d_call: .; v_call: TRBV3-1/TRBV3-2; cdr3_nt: TGTGCCAGCAGCTCCCATAGCAACTATGGCTACACCTTC; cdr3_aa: CASSSHSNYGYTF
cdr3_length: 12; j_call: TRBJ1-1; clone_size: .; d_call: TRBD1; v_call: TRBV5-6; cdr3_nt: TGTGCCAGCAGCTGGGGGACAGCTGAAGCTTTCTTT; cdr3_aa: CASSWGTAEAFF
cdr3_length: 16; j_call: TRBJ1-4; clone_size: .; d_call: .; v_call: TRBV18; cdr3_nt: TGTGCCAGCTCACCACTTATGCCGGCAACTAATGAAAAACTGTTTTTT; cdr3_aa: CASSPLMPATNEKLFF
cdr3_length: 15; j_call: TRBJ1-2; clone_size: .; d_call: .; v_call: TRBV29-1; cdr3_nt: TGCAGCGTGGGAGCCGGACAGCCTACTAACTATGGCTACACCTTC; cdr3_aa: CSVGAGQPTNYGYTF
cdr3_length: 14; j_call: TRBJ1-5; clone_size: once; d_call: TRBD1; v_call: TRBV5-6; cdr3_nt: TGTGCCAGCAGCTTTCGGGACAGGGGAGATCTCCAGCATTTT; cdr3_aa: CASSFRDRGDLQHF
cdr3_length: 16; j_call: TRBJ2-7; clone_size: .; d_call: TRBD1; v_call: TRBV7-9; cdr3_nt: TGTGCCAGCAGCTTAGAGCGGACAGGGCTAGGATACGAGCAGTACTTC; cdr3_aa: CASSLERTGLGYEQYF
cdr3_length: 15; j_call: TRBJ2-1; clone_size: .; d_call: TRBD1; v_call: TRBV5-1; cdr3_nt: TGCGCCAGCAGGAACGGACAGGGAACCTACAATGAGCAGTTCTTC; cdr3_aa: CASRNGQGTYNEQFF
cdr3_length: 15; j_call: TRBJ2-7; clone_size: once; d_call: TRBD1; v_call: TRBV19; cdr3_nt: TGTGCCAGCTCCTTTGCGCGGACAGGGGGCAAGGAGCAGTACTTC; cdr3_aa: CASSFARTGGKEQYF
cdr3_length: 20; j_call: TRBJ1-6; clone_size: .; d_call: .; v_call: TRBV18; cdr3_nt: TGTGCCAGCTCACCTTACACGCTTGGGTCTTCGGACAGAGATAATTCACCCCTCCACTTT; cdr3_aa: CASSPYTLGSSDRDNSPLHF
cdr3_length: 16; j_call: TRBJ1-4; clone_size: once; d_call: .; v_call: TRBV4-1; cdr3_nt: TGCGCCAGCAGCCAAGATGAGGGCGCGGGGATTGGCAAACTGTTTTTT; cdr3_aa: CASSQDEGAGIGKLFF
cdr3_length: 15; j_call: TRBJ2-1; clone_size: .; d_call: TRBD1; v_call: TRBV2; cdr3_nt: TGTGCCAGCAGATCCGGACAGGGTCCTTTCAATGAGCAGTTCTTC; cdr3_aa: CASRSGQGPFNEQFF
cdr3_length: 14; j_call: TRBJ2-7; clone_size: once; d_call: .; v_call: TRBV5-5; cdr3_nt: TGTGCCAGCAGCTCCCCGGGGTACTCCTACGAGCAGTACTTC; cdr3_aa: CASSSPGYSYEQYF
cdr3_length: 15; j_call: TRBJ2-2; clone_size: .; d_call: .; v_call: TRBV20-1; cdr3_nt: TGCAGTGCTAGTTTCGAGGGGGCGAACACCGGGGAGCTGTTTTTT; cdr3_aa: CSASFEGANTGELFF
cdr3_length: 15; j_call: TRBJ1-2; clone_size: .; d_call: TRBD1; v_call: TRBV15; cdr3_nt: TGTGCCACCAGCAAGGCGGGACAGGGGACCTATGGCTACACCTTC; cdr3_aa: CATSKAGQGTYGYTF
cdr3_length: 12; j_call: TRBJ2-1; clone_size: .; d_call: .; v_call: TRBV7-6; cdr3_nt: TGTGCCAGCAGCGTTAGTCCTTGGGAGCAGTTCTTC; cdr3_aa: CASSVSPWEQFF
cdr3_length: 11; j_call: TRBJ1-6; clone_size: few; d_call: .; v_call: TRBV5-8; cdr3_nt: TGTGCCAGCAGGTTGACAGAAAAACTCCACTTT; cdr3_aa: CASRLTEKLHF
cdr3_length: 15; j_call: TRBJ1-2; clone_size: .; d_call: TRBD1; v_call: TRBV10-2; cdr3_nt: TGCGCCAGCAGTGCCGGGACAGGGGTATATGATGGCTACACCTTC; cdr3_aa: CASSAGTGVYDGYTF
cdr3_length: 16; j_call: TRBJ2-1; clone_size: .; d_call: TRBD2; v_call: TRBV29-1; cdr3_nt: TGCAGCGTTGAAGATCGCGGAGCGGGGGCTTTCAATGAGCAGTTCTTC; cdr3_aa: CSVEDRGAGAFNEQFF
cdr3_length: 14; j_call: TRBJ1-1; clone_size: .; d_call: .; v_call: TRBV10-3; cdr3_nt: TGTGCCATCAGTGGACGGTCAGGGAATACTGAAGCTTTCTTT; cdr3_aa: CAISGRSGNTEAFF
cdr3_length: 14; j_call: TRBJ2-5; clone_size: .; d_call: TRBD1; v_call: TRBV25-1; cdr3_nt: TGTGCCAGCAGTAACGACAGGGTAGAAGAGACCCAGTACTTC; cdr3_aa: CASSNDRVEETQYF
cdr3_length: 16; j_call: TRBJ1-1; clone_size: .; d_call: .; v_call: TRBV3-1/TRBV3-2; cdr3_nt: TGTGCCAGCAGCCAAGACTCGGGTCTAGTAGGCACTGAAGCTTTCTTT; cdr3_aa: CASSQDSGLVGTEAFF
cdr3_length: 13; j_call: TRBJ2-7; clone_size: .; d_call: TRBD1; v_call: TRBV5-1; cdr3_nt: TGCGCCAGCAGCAGGGGACAGGGGGCGGAACAGTACTTC; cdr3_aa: CASSRGQGAEQYF
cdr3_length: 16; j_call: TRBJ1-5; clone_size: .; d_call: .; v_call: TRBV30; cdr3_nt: TGTGCCTGGAGCGCAAGGGGAAGATTTGGCAATCAGCCCCAGCATTTT; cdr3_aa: CAWSARGRFGNQPQHF
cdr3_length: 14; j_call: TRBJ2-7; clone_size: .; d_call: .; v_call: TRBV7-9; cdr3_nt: TGTGCCAGCAGCTTCCGGGACACGTCCTACGAGCAGTACTTC; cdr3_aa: CASSFRDTSYEQYF
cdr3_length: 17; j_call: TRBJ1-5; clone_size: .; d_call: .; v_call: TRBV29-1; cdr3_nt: TGCAGCGTCTTGAATACCGCAGGGGATATCAGCAATCAGCCCCAGCATTTT; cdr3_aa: CSVLNTAGDISNQPQHF
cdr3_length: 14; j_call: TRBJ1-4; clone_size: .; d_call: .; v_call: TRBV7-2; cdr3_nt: TGTGCCAGCAGCTCGCAGGGTCTCGCCGAAAAACTGTTTTTT; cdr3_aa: CASSSQGLAEKLFF
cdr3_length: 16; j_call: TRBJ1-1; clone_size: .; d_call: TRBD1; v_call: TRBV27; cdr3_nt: TGTGCCGGCAGTACTCCCCCGGGACAGGGGAACACTGAAGCTTTCTTT; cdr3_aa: CAGSTPPGQGNTEAFF
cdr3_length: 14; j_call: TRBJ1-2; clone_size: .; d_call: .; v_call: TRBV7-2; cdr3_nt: TGTGCCAGCAGCATGGCCGAACAGGCTTACGGCTACACCTTC; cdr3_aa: CASSMAEQAYGYTF
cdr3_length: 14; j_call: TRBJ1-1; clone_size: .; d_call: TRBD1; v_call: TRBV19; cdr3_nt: TGTGCCAGTAGGACAGGACAGGGCTACACTGAAGCTTTCTTT; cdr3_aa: CASRTGQGYTEAFF
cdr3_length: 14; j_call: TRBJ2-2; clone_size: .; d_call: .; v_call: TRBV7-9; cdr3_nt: TGTGCCAGCAGGATTGACAGCTTTACCGGGGAGCTGTTTTTT; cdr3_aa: CASRIDSFTGELFF
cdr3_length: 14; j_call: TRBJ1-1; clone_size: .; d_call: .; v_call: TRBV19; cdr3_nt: TGTGCCAGTAGTTCCCCCGGGGGGGCGGCAGGAGCTTTCTTT; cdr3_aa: CASSSPGGAAGAFF
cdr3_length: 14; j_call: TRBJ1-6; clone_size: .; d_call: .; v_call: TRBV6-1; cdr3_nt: TGTGCCAGCAGTGATTATAGTAATAATTCACCCCTCCACTTT; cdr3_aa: CASSDYSNNSPLHF
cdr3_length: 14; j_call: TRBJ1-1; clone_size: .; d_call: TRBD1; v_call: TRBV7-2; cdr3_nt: TGTGCCAGCAGCTTAAGGGGGCCGAACACTGAAGCTTTCTTT; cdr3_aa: CASSLRGPNTEAFF
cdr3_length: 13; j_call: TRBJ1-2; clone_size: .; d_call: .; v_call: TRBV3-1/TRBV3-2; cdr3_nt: TGTGCCAGCAGCCAGATGAGTTTCTATGGCTACACCTTC; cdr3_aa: CASSQMSFYGYTF
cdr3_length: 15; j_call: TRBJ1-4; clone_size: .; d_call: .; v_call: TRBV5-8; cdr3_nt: TGTGCCAGCAGCCGAGGGCGTTCGGCTAATGAAAAACTGTTTTTT; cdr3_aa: CASSRGRSANEKLFF
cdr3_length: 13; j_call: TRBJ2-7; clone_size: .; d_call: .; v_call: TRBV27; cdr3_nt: TGTGCCATCCATATGAGGGCTGGCTACGAGCAGTACTTC; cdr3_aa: CAIHMRAGYEQYF
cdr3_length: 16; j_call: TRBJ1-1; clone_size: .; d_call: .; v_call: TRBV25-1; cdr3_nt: TGTGCCAGCAGTGATCGAGGGGGAGGGGTCGACACTGAAGCTTTCTTT; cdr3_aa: CASSDRGGGVDTEAFF
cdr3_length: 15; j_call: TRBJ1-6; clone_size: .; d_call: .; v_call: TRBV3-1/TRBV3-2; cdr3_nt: TGTGCCAGCAGCCAAGACAGGCCGTTGGATTCACCCCTCCACTTT; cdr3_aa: CASSQDRPLDSPLHF
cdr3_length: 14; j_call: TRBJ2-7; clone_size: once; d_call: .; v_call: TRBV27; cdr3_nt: TGTGCCAGCAGCTGGACCGGGAGCTCCTACGAGCAGTACTTC; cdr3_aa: CASSWTGSSYEQYF
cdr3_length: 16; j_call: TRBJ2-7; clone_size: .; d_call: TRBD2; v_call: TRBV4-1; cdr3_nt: TGCGCCAGCAGCCTCCGACTAGCGGGGGGTTCCTACGAGCAGTACTTC; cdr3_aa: CASSLRLAGGSYEQYF
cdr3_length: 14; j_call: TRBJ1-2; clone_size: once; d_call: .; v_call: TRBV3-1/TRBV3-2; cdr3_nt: TGTGCCAGCAGTCAACCGGGGTCCCCCTATGGCTACACCTTC; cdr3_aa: CASSQPGSPYGYTF
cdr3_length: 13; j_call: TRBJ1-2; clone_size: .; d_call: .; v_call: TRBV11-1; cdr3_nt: TGTGCCAGCAGCCGGGGGGCGACAGACGGCTACACCTTC; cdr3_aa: CASSRGATDGYTF
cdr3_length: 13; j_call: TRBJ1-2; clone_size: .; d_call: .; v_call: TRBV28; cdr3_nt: TGTGCCAGCAGTCCGACAGGAGCGAGGGGCTACACCTTC; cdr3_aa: CASSPTGARGYTF
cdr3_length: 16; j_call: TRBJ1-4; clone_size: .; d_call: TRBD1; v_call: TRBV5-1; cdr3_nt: TGCGCCAGCAGCCTTCAACCGGGACAGGGGATTGAAAAACTGTTTTTT; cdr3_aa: CASSLQPGQGIEKLFF
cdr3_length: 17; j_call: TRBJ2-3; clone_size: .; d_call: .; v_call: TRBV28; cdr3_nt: TGTGCCAGCAGTTTCGCGTTAGCAGGGTTTCAGTCAGATACGCAGTATTTT; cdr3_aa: CASSFALAGFQSDTQYF
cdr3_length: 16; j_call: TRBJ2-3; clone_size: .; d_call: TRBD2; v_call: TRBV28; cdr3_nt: TGTGCCAGCAGTTTTCCTCTAGCGGTTAGCACAGATACGCAGTATTTT; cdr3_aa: CASSFPLAVSTDTQYF
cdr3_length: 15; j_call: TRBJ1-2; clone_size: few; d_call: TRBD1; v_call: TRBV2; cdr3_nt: TGTGCCAGCAGACCCGGACAGGGTTTACTCTATGGCTACACCTTC; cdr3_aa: CASRPGQGLLYGYTF
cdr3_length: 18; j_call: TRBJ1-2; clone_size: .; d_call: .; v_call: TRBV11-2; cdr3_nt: TGTGCCAGCAGCTTACTCCAATCAAACAGGGTTGAGGACTATGGCTACACCTTC; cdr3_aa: CASSLLQSNRVEDYGYTF
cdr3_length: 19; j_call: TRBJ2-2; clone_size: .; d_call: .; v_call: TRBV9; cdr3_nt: TGTGCCAGCAGCGTAGCTTTGAGGTCCCGCGGATTGAACACCGGGGAGCTGTTTTTT; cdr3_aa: CASSVALRSRGLNTGELFF
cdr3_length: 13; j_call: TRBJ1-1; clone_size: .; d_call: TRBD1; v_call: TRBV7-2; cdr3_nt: TGTGCCAGCAGCGGACAGGAATACACTGAAGCTTTCTTT; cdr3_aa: CASSGQEYTEAFF